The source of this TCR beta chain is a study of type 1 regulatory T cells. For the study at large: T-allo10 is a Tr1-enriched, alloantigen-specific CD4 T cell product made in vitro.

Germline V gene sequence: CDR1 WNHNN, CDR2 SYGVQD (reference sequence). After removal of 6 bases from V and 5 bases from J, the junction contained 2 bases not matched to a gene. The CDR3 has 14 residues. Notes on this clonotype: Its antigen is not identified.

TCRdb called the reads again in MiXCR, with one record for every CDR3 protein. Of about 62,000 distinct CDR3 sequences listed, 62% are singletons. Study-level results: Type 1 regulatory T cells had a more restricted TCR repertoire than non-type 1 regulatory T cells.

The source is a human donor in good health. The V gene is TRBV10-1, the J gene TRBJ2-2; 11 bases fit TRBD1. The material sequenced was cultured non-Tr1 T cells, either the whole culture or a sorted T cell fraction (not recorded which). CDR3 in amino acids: CASSGQGATGELFF. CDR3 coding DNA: TGCGCCAGCAGCGGACAGGGGGCGACCGGGGAGCTGTTTTTT.